This T cell receptor beta chain appears in the sequencing data of a study of blood T cells in healthy people across ages. This clonotype was seen repeatedly, ten times or more. What it recognizes is unknown. Ten milliliters of peripheral blood were drawn from each donor. Study observations and caveats: Naive and antigen-experienced cells could not be conclusively compared, given unsorted PBMCs. The recorded TCR beta diversity per million T cells decreased in a roughly linear manner with age.

The CDR3 loop spans 11 amino acids. Germline V gives CDR1 ENHRY, CDR2 SYGVKD. Between the trimmed V and J ends, which lost 0 bases and 5 bases, there was a span of 1 base. PCR was performed a second time for about 7 to 12 cycles using a sample-barcoded 5' primer and a J-beta primer mix. Each cDNA molecule, via a template-switch adaptor with 12 random nucleotides, was tagged. TCRdb itself ran the 5' RACE reads through MiXCR, one entry per CDR3 protein. Among hundreds of thousands of distinct CDR3 sequences, 50% to 65% were seen once, and the ten largest hold under 50%. V and J are TRBV10-3 and TRBJ2-5; D is unresolved. The sequence was obtained from an elderly man in good health. Sequencing was carried out using blood. The CDR3 is CAISESETQYF. The CDR3 DNA reads TGTGCCATCAGTGAGTCGGAGACCCAGTACTTC.